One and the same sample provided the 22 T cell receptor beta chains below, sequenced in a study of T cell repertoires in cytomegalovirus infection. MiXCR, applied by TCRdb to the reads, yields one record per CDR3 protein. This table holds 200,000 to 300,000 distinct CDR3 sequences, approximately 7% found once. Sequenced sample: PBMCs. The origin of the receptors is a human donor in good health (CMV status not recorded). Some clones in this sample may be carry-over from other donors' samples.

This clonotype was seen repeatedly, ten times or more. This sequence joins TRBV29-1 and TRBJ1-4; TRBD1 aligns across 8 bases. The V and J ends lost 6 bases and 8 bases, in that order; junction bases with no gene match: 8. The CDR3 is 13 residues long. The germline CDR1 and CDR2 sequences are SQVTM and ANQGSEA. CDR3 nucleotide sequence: TGCAGCGTGGGCCCGGACAGGGAGGAAAAACTGTTTTTT. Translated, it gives CSVGPDREEKLFF.

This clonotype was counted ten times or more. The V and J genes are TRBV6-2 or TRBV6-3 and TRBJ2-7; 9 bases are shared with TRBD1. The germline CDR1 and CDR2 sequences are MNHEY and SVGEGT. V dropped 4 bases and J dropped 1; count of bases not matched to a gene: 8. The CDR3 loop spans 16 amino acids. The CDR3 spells CASSLNRDRESYEQYF. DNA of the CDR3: TGTGCCAGCAGTTTAAACCGGGACAGGGAGTCCTACGAGCAGTACTTC.

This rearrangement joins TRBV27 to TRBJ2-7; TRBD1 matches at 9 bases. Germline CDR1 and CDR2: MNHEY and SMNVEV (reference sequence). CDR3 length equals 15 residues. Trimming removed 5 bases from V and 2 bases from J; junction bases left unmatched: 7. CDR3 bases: TGTGCCAGCAGTACGACCGGGACAGGGACCTACGAGCAGTACTTC. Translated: CASSTTGTGTYEQYF.

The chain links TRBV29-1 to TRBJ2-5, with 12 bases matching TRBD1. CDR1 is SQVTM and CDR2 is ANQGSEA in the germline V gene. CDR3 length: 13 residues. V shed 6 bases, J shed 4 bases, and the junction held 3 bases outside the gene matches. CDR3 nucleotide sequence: TGCAGCGTCGCGGGACAGGGGGCAGAGACCCAGTACTTC. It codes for CSVAGQGAETQYF.

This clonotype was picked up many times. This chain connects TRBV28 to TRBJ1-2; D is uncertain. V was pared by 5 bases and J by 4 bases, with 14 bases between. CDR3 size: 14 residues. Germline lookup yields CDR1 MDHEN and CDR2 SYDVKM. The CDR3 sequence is CASSPPQLVYGYTF. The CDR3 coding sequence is TGTGCCAGCAGTCCCCCCCAGCTGGTCTATGGCTACACCTTC.

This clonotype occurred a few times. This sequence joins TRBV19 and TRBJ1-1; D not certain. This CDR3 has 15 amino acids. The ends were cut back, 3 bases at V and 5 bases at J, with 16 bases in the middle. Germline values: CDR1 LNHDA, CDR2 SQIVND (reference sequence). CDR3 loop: CASSMESLFGTEAFF. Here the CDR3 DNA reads TGTGCCAGTAGTATGGAATCGCTCTTCGGGACTGAAGCTTTCTTT.

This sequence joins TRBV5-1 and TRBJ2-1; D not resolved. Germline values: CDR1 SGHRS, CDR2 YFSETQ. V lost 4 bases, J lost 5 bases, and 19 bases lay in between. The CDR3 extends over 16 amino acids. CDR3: CASSPYLSDLNNEQFF. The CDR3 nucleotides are TGCGCCAGCAGCCCGTACCTTTCGGATTTGAACAATGAGCAGTTCTTC.

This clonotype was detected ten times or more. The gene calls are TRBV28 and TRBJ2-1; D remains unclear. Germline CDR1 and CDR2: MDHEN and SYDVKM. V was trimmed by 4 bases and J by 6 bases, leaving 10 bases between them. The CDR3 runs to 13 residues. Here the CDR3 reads CASSSLPGNEQFF. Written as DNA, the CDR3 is TGTGCCAGCAGTTCCCTACCCGGCAATGAGCAGTTCTTC.

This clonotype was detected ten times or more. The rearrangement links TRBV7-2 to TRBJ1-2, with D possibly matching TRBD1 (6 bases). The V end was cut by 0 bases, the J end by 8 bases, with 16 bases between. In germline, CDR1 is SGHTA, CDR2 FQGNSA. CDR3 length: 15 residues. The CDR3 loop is CASSLASLGASGYTF. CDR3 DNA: TGTGCCAGCAGCTTAGCCTCCCTGGGGGCGAGCGGCTACACCTTC.

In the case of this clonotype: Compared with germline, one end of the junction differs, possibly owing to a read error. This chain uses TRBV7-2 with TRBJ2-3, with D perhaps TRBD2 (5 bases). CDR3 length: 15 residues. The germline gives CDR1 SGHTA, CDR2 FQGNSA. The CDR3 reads CASSNPGFSRDTQYF. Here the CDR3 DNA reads TGTGCCAGCAGCAACCCGGGGTTTAGCAGAGATACGCAGTATTTT. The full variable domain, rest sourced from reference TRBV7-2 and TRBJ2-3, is GAGVSQSPSNKVTEKGKDVELRCDPISGHTALYWYRQSLGQGLEFLIYFQGNSAPDKSGLPSDRFSAERTGGSVSTLTIQRTQQEDSAVYLCASSNPGFSRDTQYFGPGTRLTVL.

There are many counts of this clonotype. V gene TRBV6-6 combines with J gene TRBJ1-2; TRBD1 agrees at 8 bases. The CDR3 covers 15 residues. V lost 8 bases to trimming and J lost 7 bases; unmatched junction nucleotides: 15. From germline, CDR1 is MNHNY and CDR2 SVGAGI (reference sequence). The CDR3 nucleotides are TGTGCCAGCGGGACAGGACTAGGCAGCTTTATTGGCTACACCTTC. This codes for CASGTGLGSFIGYTF.

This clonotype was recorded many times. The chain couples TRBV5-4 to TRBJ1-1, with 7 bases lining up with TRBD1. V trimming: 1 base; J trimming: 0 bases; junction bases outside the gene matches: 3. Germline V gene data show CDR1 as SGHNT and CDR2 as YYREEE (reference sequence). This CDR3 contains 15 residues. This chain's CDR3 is CASSLSGGMNTEAFF. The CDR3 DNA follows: TGTGCCAGCAGCTTGTCAGGGGGAATGAACACTGAAGCTTTCTTT.

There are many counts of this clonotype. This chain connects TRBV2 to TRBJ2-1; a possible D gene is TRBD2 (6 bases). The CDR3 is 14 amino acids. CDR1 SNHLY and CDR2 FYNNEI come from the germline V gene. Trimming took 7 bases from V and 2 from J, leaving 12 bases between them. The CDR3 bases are TGTGCCAGCACGCGGGACGGAGCCTACAATGAGCAGTTCTTC. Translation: CASTRDGAYNEQFF.

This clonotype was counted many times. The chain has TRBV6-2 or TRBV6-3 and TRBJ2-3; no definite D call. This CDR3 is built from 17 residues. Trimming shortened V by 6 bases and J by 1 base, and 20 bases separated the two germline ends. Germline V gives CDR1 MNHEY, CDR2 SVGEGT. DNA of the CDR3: TGTGCCAGCAGAAGCAGGTCCTTCCCCCCCGGCACAGATACGCAGTATTTT. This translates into CASRSRSFPPGTDTQYF.

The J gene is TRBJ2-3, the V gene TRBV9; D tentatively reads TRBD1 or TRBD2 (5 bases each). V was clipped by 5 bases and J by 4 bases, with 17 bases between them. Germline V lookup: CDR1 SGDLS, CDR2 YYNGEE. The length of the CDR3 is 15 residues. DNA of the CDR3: TGTGCCAGCAGTAACCGGGACGGACCCCCAGATACGCAGTATTTT. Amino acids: CASSNRDGPPDTQYF.

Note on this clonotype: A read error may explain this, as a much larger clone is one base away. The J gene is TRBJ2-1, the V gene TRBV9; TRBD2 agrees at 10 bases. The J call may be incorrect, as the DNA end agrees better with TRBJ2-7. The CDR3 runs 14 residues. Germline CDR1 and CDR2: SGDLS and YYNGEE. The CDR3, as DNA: TGTGCCAGCAGTCGGACTAGCGGATCCAATGAGCAGTACTTC. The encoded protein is CASSRTSGSNEQYF.

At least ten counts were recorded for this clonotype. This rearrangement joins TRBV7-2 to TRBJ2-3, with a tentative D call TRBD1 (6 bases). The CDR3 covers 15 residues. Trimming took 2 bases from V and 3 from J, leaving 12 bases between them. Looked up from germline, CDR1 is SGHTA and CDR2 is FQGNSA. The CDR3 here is CASSLSQGRTDTQYF. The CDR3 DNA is TGTGCCAGCAGCTTAAGTCAGGGGAGAACAGATACGCAGTATTTT.

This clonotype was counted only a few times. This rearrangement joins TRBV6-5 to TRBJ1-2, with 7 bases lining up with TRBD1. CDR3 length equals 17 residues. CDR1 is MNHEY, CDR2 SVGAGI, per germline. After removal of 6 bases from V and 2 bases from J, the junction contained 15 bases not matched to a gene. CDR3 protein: CASSLRQGTRLNYGYTF. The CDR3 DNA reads TGTGCCAGCAGCCTAAGACAGGGAACCCGACTCAACTATGGCTACACCTTC.

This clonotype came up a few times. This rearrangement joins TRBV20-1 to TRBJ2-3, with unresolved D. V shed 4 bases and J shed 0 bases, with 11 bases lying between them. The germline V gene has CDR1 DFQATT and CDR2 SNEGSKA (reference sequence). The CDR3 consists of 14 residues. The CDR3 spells CSAIPIPSTDTQYF. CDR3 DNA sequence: TGCAGTGCTATCCCGATTCCTAGCACAGATACGCAGTATTTT.

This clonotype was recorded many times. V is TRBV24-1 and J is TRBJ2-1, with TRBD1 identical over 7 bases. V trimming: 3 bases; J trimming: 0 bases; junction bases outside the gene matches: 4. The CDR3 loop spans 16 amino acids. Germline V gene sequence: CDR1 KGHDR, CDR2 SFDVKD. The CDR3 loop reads CATSDRQGPSYNEQFF. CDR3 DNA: TGTGCCACCAGTGATCGACAGGGTCCCTCCTACAATGAGCAGTTCTTC.

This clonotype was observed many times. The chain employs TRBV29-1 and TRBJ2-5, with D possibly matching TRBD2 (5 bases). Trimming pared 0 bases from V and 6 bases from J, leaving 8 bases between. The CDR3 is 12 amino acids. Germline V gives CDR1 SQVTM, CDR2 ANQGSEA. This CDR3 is CSVEEDGKTQYF. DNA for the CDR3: TGCAGCGTTGAAGAAGACGGGAAGACCCAGTACTTC.

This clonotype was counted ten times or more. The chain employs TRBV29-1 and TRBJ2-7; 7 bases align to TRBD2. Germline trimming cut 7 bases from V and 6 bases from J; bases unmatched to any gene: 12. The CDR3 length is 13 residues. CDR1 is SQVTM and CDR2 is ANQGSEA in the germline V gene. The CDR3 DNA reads TGCAGCGGGGGGGGAGGAAGGGCGTCCGAGCAGTACTTC. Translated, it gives CSGGGGRASEQYF.